Below, one T cell receptor (beta chain) is given with its context. Categorization into cohorts depended on clinical history that participants reported. Cohort 3 donors were reported recovered after two negative PCRs, clearance, or symptom resolution. The sample belongs to a study of blood T cell repertoires in COVID-19. As for the study in general: Sources were T cells, B-cell-depleted T cells, or PBMCs; the material itself was cDNA or gDNA.

Per the original methods: Researchers report that nucleated cell counts were estimated from reference gene primer amplification. Measured with immunoSEQ multiplex PCR; TCRdb has only the in-frame clones, and not every one. The DNA was the basis for D and trimming; V, J and clone size are from that table. The sample has about 250,000 clones; more than 65% are singletons. V was clipped by 4 bases and J by 2 bases, with 9 bases between them. The CDR3 contains 13 residues. Per the germline V gene, CDR1 is MNHEY and CDR2 is SMNVEV (reference sequence). This sequence originates from a man aged 45-65 years who had recovered from COVID-19. The rearrangement links TRBV27 to TRBJ2-7; D is possibly TRBD2 (5 bases). Sequencing was carried out using PBMCs or T cells enriched from blood (not recorded which). CDR3 amino acids: CASSSTGTYEQYF. CDR3 DNA sequence: TGTGCCAGCAGTTCAACGGGGACCTACGAGCAGTACTTC.